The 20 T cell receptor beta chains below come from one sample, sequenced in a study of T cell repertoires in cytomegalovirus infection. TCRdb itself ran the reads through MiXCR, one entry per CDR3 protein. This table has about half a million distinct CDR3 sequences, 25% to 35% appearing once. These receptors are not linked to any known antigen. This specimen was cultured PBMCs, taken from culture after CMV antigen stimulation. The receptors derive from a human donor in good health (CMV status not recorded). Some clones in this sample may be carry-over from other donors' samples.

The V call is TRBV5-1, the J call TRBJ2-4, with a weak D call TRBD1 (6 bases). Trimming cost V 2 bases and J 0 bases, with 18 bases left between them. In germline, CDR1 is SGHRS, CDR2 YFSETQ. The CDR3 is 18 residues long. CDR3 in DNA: TGCGCCAGCAGCTTACAGGGTCCAGCTCCAATAGCCAAAAACATTCAGTACTTC. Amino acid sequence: CASSLQGPAPIAKNIQYF.

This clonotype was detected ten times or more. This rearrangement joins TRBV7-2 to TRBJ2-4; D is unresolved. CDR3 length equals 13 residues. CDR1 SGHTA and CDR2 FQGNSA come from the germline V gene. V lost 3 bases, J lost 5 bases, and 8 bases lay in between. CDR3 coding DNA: TGTGCCAGCAGCTTTCAGAGGCAAAACATTCAGTACTTC. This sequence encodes CASSFQRQNIQYF.

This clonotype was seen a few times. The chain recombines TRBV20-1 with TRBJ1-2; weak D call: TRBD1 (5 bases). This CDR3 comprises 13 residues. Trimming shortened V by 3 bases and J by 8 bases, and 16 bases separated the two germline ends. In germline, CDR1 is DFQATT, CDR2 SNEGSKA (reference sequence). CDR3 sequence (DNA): TGCAGTGCTAGTGAGGGACGCCCCTGGGGCTACACCTTC. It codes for CSASEGRPWGYTF.

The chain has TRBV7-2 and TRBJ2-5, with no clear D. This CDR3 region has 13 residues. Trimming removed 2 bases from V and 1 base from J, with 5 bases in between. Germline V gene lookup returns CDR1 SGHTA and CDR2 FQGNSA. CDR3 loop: CASSLNTQETQYF. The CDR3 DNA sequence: TGTGCCAGCAGCTTAAACACCCAAGAGACCCAGTACTTC.

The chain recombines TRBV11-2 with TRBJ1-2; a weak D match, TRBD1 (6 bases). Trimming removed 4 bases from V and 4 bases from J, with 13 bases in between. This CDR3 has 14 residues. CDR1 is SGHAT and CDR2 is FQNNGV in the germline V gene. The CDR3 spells CASSSPAGVYGYTF. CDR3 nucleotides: TGTGCCAGCAGCTCGCCGGCAGGGGTCTATGGCTACACCTTC.

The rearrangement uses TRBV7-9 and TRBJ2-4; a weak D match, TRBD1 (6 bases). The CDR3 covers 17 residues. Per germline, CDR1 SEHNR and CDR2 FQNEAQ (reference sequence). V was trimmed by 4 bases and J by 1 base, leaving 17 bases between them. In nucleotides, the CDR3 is TGTGCCAGCAGCTCCATGACAGGACTGAGGGCCAAAAACATTCAGTACTTC. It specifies CASSSMTGLRAKNIQYF.

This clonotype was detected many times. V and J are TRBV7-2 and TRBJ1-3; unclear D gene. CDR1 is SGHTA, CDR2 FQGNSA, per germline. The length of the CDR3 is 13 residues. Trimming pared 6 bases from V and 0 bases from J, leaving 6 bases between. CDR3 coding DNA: TGTGCCAGCAGTCGGAGCTCTGGAAACACCATATATTTT. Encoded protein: CASSRSSGNTIYF. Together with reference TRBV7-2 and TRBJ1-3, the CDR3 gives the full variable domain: GAGVSQSPSNKVTEKGKDVELRCDPISGHTALYWYRQSLGQGLEFLIYFQGNSAPDKSGLPSDRFSAERTGGSVSTLTIQRTQQEDSAVYLCASSRSSGNTIYFGEGSWLTVV.

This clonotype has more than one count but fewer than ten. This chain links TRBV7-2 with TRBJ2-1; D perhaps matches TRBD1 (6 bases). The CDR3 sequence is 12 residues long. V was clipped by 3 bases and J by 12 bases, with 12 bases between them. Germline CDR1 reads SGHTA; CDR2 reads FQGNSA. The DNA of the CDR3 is TGTGCCAGCAGCTTTGGACAGCAGTGGCAGTTCTTC. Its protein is CASSFGQQWQFF.

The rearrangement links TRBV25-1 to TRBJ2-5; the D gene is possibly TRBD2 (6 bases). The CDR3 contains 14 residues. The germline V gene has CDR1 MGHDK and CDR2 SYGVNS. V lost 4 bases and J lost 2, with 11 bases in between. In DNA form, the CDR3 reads TGTGCCAGCAGTGGTACCGGGAGACAAGAGACCCAGTACTTC. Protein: CASSGTGRQETQYF.

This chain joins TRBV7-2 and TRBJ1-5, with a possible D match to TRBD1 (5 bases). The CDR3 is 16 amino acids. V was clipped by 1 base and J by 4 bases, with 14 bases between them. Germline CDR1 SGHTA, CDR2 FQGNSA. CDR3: CASSLVSGQRNQPQHF. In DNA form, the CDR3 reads TGTGCCAGCAGCTTAGTTTCGGGGCAGAGAAATCAGCCCCAGCATTTT.

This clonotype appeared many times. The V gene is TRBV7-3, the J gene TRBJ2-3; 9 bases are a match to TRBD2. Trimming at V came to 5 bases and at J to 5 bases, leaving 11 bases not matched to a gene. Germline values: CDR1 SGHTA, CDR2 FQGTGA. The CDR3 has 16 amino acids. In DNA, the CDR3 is TGTGCCAGCAGCCCGATTAGCGGGAGTGCAAAAGATACGCAGTATTTT. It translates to CASSPISGSAKDTQYF.

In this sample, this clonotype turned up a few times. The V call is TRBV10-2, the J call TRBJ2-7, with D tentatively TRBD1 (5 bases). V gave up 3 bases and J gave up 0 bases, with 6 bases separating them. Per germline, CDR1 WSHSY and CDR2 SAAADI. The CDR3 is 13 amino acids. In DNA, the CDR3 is TGCGCCAGCAGTGAAGGGGCCTCCTACGAGCAGTACGTC. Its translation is CASSEGASYEQYV.

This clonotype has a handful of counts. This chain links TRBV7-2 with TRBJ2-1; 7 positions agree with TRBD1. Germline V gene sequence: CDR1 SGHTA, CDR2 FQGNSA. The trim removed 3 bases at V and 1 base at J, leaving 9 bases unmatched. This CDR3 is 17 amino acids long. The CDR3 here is CASSFRHTGVSYNEQFF. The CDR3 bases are TGTGCCAGCAGCTTCCGCCACACAGGGGTTTCCTACAATGAGCAGTTCTTC. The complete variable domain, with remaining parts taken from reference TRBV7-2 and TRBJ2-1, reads GAGVSQSPSNKVTEKGKDVELRCDPISGHTALYWYRQSLGQGLEFLIYFQGNSAPDKSGLPSDRFSAERTGGSVSTLTIQRTQQEDSAVYLCASSFRHTGVSYNEQFFGPGTRLTVL.

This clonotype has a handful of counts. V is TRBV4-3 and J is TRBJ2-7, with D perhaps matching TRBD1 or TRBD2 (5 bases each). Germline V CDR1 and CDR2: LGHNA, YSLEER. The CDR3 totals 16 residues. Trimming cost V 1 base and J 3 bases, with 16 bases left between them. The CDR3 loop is CASSQASDSGHYEQYF. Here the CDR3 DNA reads TGCGCCAGCAGCCAAGCCTCCGACAGCGGACACTACGAGCAGTACTTC.

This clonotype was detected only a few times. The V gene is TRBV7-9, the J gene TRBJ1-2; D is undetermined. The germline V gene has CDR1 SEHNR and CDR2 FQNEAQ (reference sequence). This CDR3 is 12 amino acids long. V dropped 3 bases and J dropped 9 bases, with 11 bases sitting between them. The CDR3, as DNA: TGTGCCAGCAGCTTTGGTCCCGAGCGCTACACCTTC. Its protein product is CASSFGPERYTF.

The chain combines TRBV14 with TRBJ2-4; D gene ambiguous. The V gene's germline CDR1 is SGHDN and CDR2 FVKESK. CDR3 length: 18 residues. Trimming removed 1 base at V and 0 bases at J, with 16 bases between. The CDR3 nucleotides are TGTGCCAGCAGCCAAGGGGGTTTACAGCGCCTAGCCAAAAACATTCAGTACTTC. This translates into CASSQGGLQRLAKNIQYF.

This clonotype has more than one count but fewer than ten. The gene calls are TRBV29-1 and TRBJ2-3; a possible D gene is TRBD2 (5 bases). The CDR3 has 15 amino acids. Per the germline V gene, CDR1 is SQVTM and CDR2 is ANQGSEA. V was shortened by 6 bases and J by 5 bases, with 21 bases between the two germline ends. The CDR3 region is CSVAIWENYGDTQYF. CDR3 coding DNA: TGCAGCGTCGCGATTTGGGAGAACTACGGAGATACGCAGTATTTT.

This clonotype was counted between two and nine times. The CDR3 sequence: CASSSSRGVRSTDTQYF. The CDR3 coding sequence is TGTGCCAGCAGCAGCTCCCGAGGGGTCAGGTCCACAGATACGCAGTATTTT. This sequence joins TRBV5-8 and TRBJ2-3; D is possibly TRBD1 or TRBD2 (5 bases each). The V end was cut by 4 bases, the J end by 2 bases, with 20 bases between. The CDR3 totals 17 residues. Germline V gene sequence: CDR1 SGHTS, CDR2 YDEGEE. Drawing the rest from reference TRBV5-8 and TRBJ2-3, the complete variable domain is EAGVTQSPTHLIKTRGQQATLRCSPISGHTSVYWYQQALGLGLQFLLWYDEGEERNRGNFPPRFSGRQFPNYSSELNVNALELEDSALYLCASSSSRGVRSTDTQYFGPGTRLTVL.

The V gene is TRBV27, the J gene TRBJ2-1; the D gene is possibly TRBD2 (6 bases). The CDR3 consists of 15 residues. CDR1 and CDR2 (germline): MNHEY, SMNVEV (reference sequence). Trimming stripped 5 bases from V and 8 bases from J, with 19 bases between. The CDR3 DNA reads TGTGCCAGCAGTCTGAGCGGGCCCAGAGTCGATGAGCAGTTCTTC. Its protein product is CASSLSGPRVDEQFF.

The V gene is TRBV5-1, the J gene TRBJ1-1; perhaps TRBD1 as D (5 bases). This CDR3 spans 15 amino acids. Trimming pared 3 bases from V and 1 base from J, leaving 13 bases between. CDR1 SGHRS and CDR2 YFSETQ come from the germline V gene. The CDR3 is CASSSRGRTNTEAFF. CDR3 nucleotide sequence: TGCGCCAGCAGCTCGAGGGGCAGGACGAACACTGAAGCTTTCTTT.